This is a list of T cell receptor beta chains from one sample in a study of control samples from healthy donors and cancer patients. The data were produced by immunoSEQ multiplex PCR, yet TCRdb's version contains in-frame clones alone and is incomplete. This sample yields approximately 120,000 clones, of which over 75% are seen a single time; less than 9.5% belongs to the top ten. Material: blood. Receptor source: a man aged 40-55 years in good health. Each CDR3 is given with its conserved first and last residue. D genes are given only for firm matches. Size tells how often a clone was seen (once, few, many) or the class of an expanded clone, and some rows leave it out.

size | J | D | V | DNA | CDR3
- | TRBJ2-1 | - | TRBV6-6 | TGTGCCAGCAGCCATCACACTAGTGAGCCCTACAATGAGCAGTTCTTC | CASSHHTSEPYNEQFF
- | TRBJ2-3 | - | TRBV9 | TGTGCCAGCAGCGTAGTAGGTCAGCTAAGCACAGATACGCAGTATTTT | CASSVVGQLSTDTQYF
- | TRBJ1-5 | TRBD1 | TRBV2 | TGTGCCAGCAGTCCAGGGGGCCCCAATCAGCCCCAGCATTTT | CASSPGGPNQPQHF
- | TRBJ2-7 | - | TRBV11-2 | TGTGCCAGCAGCTTAGTGGCCCAGGGGACCTACGAGCAGTACTTC | CASSLVAQGTYEQYF
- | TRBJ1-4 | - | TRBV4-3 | TGCGCCAGCAGCCAAACTACCGGAAATACTAATGAAAAACTGTTTTTT | CASSQTTGNTNEKLFF
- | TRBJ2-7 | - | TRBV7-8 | TGTGCCAGCAGCTTAGTCGCAGGGTACGAGCAGTACTTC | CASSLVAGYEQYF
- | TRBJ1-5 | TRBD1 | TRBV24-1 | TGTGCCACCAGTGAAACGGGACAGTCTCAGCCCCAGCATTTT | CATSETGQSQPQHF
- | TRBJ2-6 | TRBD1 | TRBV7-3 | TGTGCCAGCAGCTTACAGGGGGCCGGGGCCAACGTCCTGACTTTC | CASSLQGAGANVLTF
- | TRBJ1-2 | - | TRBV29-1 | TGCAGCGTGGCTGACAGGTATTTGGGCTACACCTTC | CSVADRYLGYTF
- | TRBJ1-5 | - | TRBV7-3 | TGTGCCAGCAGCTTACAAAGCAATCAGCCCCAGCATTTT | CASSLQSNQPQHF
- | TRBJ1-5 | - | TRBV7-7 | TGTGCCAGCAGCTTAGGCAGGGGACAGCCCCAGCATTTT | CASSLGRGQPQHF
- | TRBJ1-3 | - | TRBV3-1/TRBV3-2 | TGTGCCAGCAGCCCCGCCTCGACTCCTACCATATATTTT | CASSPASTPTIYF
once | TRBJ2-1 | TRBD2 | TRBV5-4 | TGTGCCAGCAGCGGGGGACTAGCGGGGAGGGACAATGAGCAGTTCTTC | CASSGGLAGRDNEQFF
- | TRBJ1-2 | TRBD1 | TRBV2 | TGTGCCAGCAATGAGGACAGGGATGGCTACACCTTC | CASNEDRDGYTF
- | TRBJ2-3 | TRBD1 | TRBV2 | TGTGCCAGCACAGATAGGGGACAGACAGATACGCAGTATTTT | CASTDRGQTDTQYF
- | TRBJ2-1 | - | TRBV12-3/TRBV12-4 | TGTGCCAGCAGCCGGCCCCCAGGGGTTGGGGGGTTCTTC | CASSRPPGVGGFF
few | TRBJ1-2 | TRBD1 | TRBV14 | TGTGCCAGCAGCGAGGGAGACAGGGTGGATGGCTACACCTTC | CASSEGDRVDGYTF
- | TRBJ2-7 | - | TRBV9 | TGTGCCAGCAGCGTAAGGGGGGTCGGGCACGAGCAGTACTTC | CASSVRGVGHEQYF
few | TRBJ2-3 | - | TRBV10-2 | TGCGCCAGCAGTGCGAGGAGGGGCTCAGGCACAGATACGCAGTATTTT | CASSARRGSGTDTQYF
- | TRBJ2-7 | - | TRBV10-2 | TGCGCCAGCAGATCCAGCTCGGACAGCTCCTACGAGCAGTACTTC | CASRSSSDSSYEQYF
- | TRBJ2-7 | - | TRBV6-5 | TGTGCCAGCAGGCCCCGGGACACGGGCTACGAGCAGTACTTC | CASRPRDTGYEQYF
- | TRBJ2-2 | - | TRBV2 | TGTGCCAGCAAGAACACAACGAACACCGGGGAGCTGTTTTTT | CASKNTTNTGELFF
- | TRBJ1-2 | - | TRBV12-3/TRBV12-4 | TGTGCCAGCAGTTTCCGGGCCAGCTATGGCTACACCTTC | CASSFRASYGYTF
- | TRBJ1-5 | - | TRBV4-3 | TGCGCCAGCAGCCAAGGTTGGCGGATATCCAATCAGCCCCAGCATTTT | CASSQGWRISNQPQHF
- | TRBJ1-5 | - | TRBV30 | TGTGCCTGGAGTGAGGGGGATCAGCCCCAGCATTTT | CAWSEGDQPQHF
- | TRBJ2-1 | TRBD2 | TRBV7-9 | TGTGCCAGCAGCCCAAGGTTAGCGGGGGCCCAAGGCGGGATCTTC | CASSPRLAGAQGGIF
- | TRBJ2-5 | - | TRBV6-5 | TGTGCCAGCAGTTACTTAAACAAGGAGACCCAGTACTTC | CASSYLNKETQYF
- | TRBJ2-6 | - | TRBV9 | TGTGCCAGCAGCGTAGAGGTCTCCGGGGCCAACGTCCTGACTTTC | CASSVEVSGANVLTF
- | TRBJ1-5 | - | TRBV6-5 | TGTGCCAGCAGTTACTCGGGGGTTCAGCCCCAGCATTTT | CASSYSGVQPQHF
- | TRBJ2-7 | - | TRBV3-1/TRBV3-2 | TGTGCCAGCAGCCAAGGTCCCGGGCGCGAGCAGTACTTC | CASSQGPGREQYF
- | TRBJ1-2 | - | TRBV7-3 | TGTGCCAGCAGCCCCCCCGGGGGGACGCACTATGGCTACACCTTC | CASSPPGGTHYGYTF
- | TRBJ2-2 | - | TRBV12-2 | TGTGCAAGTCGCGGGACTCAGAGCAACACCGGGGAGCTGTTTTTT | CASRGTQSNTGELFF
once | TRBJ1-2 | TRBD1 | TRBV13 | TGTGCCAGCAGCTGGGGACAGGGGGCGCAAGGCTACACCTTC | CASSWGQGAQGYTF
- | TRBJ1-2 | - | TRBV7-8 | TGTGCCAGCAGCTGGGGTGGGACCCTGAAGGAGAATGGCTACACCTTC | CASSWGGTLKENGYTF
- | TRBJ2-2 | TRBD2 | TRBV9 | TGTGCCAGCAGCGAAACTAGCGGGGGGACCGGGGAGCTGTTTTTT | CASSETSGGTGELFF
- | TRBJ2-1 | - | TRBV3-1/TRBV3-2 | TGTGCCAGCAGCCAAGCCCCCGCGGGGGAGCAGTTCTTC | CASSQAPAGEQFF
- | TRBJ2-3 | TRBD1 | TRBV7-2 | TGTGCCAGCAGGGACAGGGGGCGCACAGATACGCAGTATTTT | CASRDRGRTDTQYF